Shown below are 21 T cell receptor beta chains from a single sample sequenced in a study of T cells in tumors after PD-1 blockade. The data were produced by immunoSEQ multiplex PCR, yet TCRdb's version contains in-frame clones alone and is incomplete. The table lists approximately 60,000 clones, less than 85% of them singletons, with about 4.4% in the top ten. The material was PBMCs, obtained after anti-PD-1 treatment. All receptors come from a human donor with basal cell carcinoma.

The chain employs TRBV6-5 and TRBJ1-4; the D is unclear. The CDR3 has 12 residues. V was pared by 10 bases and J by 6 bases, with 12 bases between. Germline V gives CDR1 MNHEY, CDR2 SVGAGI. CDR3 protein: CATRTDYEKLFF. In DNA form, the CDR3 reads TGTGCCACCCGGACCGACTATGAAAAACTGTTTTTT.

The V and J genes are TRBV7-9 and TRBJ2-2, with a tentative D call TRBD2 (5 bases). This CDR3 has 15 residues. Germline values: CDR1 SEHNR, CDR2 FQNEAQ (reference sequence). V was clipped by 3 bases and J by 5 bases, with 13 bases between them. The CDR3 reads CASSFTPPGTGELFF. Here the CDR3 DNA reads TGTGCCAGCAGCTTTACCCCGCCGGGGACCGGGGAGCTGTTTTTT.

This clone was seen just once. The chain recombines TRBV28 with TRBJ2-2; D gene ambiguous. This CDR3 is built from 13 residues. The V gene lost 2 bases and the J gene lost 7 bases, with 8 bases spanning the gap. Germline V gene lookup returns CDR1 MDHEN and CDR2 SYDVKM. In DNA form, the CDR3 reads TGTGCCAGCAGTTTAATGGGCAGCGGGGAGCTGTTTTTT. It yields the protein CASSLMGSGELFF.

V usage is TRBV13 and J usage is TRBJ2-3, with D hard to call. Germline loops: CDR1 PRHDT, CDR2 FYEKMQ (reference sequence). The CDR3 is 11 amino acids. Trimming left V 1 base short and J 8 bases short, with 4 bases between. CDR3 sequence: CASSLEGTQYF. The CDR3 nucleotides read TGTGCCAGCAGCTTAGAGGGTACGCAGTATTTT.

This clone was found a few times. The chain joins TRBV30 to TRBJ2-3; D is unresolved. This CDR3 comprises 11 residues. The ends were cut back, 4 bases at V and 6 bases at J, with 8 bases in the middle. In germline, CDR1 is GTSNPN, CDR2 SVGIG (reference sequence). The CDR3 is CAWKVADTQYF. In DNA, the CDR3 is TGTGCCTGGAAGGTGGCGGATACGCAGTATTTT.

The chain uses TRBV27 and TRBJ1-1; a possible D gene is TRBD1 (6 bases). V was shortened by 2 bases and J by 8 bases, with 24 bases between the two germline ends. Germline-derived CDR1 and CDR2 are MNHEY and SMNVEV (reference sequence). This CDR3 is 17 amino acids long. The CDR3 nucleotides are TGTGCCAGCAGTTTAGTAGGGATTCGGAGGGGGGCCCCCGAAGCTTTCTTT. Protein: CASSLVGIRRGAPEAFF.

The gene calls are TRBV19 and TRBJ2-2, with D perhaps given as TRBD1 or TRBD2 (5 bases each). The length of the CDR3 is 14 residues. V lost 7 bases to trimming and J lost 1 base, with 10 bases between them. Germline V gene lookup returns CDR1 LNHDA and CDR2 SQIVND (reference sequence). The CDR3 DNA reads TGTGCCAGTACAAGGGACGGGAACACCGGGGAGCTGTTTTTT. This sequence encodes CASTRDGNTGELFF.

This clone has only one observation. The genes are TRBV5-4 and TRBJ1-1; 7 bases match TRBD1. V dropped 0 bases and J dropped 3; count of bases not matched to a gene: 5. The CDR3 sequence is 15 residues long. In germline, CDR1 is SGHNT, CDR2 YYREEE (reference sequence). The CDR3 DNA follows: TGTGCCAGCAGCTTGGTAGACAGGGTGGACACTGAAGCTTTCTTT. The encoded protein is CASSLVDRVDTEAFF.

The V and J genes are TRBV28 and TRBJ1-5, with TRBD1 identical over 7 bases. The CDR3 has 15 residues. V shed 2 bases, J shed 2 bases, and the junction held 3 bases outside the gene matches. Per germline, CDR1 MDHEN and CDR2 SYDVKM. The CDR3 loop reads CASSLGGGGNQPQHF. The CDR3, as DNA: TGTGCCAGCAGTTTAGGAGGGGGCGGCAATCAGCCCCAGCATTTT.

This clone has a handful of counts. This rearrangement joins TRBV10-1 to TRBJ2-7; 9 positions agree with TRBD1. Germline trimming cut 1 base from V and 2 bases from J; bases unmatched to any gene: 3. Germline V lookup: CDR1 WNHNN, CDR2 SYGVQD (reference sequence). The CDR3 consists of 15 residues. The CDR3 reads CASSEWTGATYEQYF. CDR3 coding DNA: TGCGCCAGCAGTGAGTGGACAGGGGCCACCTACGAGCAGTACTTC.

This CDR3 reads CASSYMTGGEAFF. The DNA for the CDR3 is TGTGCCAGCAGTTACATGACAGGGGGCGAAGCTTTCTTT. J is TRBJ1-1 and V is TRBV27; TRBD1 matches 10 bases. Per the germline V gene, CDR1 is MNHEY and CDR2 is SMNVEV (reference sequence). Trimming at V came to 4 bases and at J to 8 bases, leaving 4 bases not matched to a gene. The CDR3 runs to 13 residues.

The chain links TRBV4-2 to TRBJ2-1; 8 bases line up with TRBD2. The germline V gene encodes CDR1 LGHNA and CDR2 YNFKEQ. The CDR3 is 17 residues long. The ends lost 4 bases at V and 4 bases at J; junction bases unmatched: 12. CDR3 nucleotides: TGTGCCAGCAGCCTAAGATCGGGACTAGGGGGTTACAATGAGCAGTTCTTC. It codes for CASSLRSGLGGYNEQFF.

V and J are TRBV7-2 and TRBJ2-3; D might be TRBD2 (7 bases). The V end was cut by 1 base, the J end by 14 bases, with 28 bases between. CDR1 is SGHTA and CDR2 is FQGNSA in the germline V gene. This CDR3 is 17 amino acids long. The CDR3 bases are TGTGCCAGCAGCTTAGGGGTGTCCGGGGGGCTCGGGCAGGGACCGTATTTT. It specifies CASSLGVSGGLGQGPYF. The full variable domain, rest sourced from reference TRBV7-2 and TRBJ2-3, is GAGVSQSPSNKVTEKGKDVELRCDPISGHTALYWYRQSLGQGLEFLIYFQGNSAPDKSGLPSDRFSAERTGGSVSTLTIQRTQQEDSAVYLCASSLGVSGGLGQGPYFGPGTRLTVL.

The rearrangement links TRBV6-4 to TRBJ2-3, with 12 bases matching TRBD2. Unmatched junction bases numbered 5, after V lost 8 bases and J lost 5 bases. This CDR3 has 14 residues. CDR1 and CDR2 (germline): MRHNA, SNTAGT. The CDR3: CASSGLAGGDTQYF. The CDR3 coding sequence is TGTGCCAGCTCGGGACTAGCGGGTGGAGATACGCAGTATTTT.

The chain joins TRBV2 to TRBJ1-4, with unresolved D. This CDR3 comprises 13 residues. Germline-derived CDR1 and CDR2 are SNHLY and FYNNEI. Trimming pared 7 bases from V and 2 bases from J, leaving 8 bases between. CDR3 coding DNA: TGTGCCAGCACCAGAACCACTAATGAAAAACTGTTTTTT. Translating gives CASTRTTNEKLFF.

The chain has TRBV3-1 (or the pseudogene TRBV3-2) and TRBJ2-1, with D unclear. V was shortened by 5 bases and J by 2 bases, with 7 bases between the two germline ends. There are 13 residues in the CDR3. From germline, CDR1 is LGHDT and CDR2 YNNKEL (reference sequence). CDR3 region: CASSSTPYNEQFF. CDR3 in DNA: TGTGCCAGCAGCTCGACCCCCTACAATGAGCAGTTCTTC.

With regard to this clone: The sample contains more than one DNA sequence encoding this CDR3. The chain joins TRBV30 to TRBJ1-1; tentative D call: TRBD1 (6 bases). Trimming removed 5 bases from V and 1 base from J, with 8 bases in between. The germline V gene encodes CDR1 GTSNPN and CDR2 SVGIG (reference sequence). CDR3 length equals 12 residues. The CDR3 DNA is TGTGCCTGGGACAGGCCGAACACTGAAGCTTTCTTT. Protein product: CAWDRPNTEAFF.

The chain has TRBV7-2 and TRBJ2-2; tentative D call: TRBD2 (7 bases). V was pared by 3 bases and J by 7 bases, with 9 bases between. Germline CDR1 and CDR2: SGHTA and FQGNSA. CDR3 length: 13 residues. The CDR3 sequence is CASSFGGRGELFF. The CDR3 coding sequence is TGTGCCAGCAGCTTCGGGGGGCGCGGGGAGCTGTTTTTT.

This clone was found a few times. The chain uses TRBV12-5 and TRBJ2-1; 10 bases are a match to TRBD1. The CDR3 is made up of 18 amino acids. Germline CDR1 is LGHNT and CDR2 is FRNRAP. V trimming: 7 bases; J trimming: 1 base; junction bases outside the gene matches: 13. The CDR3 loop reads CASARDRGQGPSYNEQFF. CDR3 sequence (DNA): TGTGCTAGTGCCCGGGACCGGGGACAGGGGCCATCCTACAATGAGCAGTTCTTC.

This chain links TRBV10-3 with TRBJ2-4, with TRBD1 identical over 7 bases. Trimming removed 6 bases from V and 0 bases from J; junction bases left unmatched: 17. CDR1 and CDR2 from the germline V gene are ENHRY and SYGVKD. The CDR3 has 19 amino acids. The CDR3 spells CAISPSGTANTLAKNIQYF. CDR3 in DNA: TGTGCCATCAGCCCAAGTGGGACAGCCAATACTCTAGCCAAAAACATTCAGTACTTC.

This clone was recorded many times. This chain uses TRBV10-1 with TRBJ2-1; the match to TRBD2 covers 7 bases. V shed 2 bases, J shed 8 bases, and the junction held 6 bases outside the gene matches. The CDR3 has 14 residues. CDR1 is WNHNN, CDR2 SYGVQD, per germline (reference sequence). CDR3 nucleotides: TGCGCCAGCAGTGAGGGGGAGGGACCGTATGAGCAGTTCTTC. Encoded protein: CASSEGEGPYEQFF.